These T cell receptor beta chains were read from a single sample in a study of shared clonotypes between healthy human individuals. Clones were sequenced by immunoSEQ multiplex PCR, and TCRdb holds only the in-frame ones, with some missing. This sample has 2 million to 2.5 million clones, with 85% to 95% found just once. Specimen: naive CD8+ T cells sorted from blood. All receptors come from a man aged 18 to 29 in good health. CDR3s include the opening cysteine and the closing phenylalanine or tryptophan. Each record gives: D gene, clone size, J gene, V gene, CDR3 DNA, CDR3 protein. A D gene is named only where the DNA matches it firmly. Size is omitted from some rows. Given values are once, few, many or a class for expanded clones.

d_call: NA
clone_size: NA
j_call: TRBJ2-7
v_call: TRBV7-9
cdr3_nt: TGTGCCAGCAGCTTAGCAAGAGAAGTGGGGGGGCATTTGGACGAGCAGTACTTC
cdr3_aa: CASSLAREVGGHLDEQYF

d_call: TRBD2
clone_size: NA
j_call: TRBJ2-7
v_call: TRBV28
cdr3_nt: TGTGCCAGCAGCTTGACTAGCGGTGAGACCTACGAGCAGTACTTC
cdr3_aa: CASSLTSGETYEQYF

d_call: TRBD1
clone_size: NA
j_call: TRBJ2-5
v_call: TRBV11-2
cdr3_nt: TGTGCCAGCAGCTTAGGAGGGACAGGGGGCGCAAAGACCCAGTACTTC
cdr3_aa: CASSLGGTGGAKTQYF

d_call: TRBD2
clone_size: once
j_call: TRBJ2-1
v_call: TRBV6-5
cdr3_nt: TGTGCCAGCAGCGAAAGACTAGCGGGTCACAATGAGCAGTTCTTC
cdr3_aa: CASSERLAGHNEQFF

d_call: NA
clone_size: NA
j_call: TRBJ1-3
v_call: TRBV2
cdr3_nt: TGTGCCAGCAGTGATACGGTGAGCTCTGGAAACACCATATATTTT
cdr3_aa: CASSDTVSSGNTIYF

d_call: NA
clone_size: NA
j_call: TRBJ2-7
v_call: TRBV21-1
cdr3_nt: TGTGCCAGCAGCAAATGGACAGGGGCCGATGAGCAGTACTTC
cdr3_aa: CASSKWTGADEQYF

d_call: TRBD1
clone_size: NA
j_call: TRBJ1-1
v_call: TRBV30
cdr3_nt: TGTGCCTGGAGTGTACGTTGGGACAGGGGTGCCAGCGAAGCTTTCTTT
cdr3_aa: CAWSVRWDRGASEAFF

d_call: TRBD1
clone_size: NA
j_call: TRBJ2-5
v_call: TRBV27
cdr3_nt: TGTGCCAGCAATCGGGACAGGGAAGGAGAGACCCAGTACTTC
cdr3_aa: CASNRDREGETQYF

d_call: NA
clone_size: NA
j_call: TRBJ2-3
v_call: TRBV5-1
cdr3_nt: TGCGCCAGCAGCTTGGTCGGACAGTTAGGCACAGATACGCAGTATTTT
cdr3_aa: CASSLVGQLGTDTQYF

d_call: TRBD2
clone_size: NA
j_call: TRBJ2-7
v_call: TRBV4-1
cdr3_nt: TGCGCCAGCAGCCAAGGAGGACTAGCGGGGATCTACGAGCAGTACTTC
cdr3_aa: CASSQGGLAGIYEQYF

d_call: NA
clone_size: NA
j_call: TRBJ2-3
v_call: TRBV5-1
cdr3_nt: TGCGCCAGCAGCTTGGCCAGGGCGAGCATAGATACGCAGTATTTT
cdr3_aa: CASSLARASIDTQYF

d_call: NA
clone_size: NA
j_call: TRBJ2-7
v_call: TRBV11-2
cdr3_nt: TGTGCCAGCAGCCAACCGACCTCCTACGAGCAGTACTTC
cdr3_aa: CASSQPTSYEQYF

d_call: NA
clone_size: NA
j_call: TRBJ2-1
v_call: TRBV11-2
cdr3_nt: TGTGCCAGCAGCTTGATGAGCTCCTACAATGAGCAGTTCTTC
cdr3_aa: CASSLMSSYNEQFF

d_call: NA
clone_size: once
j_call: TRBJ2-1
v_call: TRBV2
cdr3_nt: TGTGCCAGCAGTGGTGGCGGATTCTCCTACAATGAGCAGTTCTTC
cdr3_aa: CASSGGGFSYNEQFF

d_call: NA
clone_size: NA
j_call: TRBJ2-2
v_call: TRBV4-1
cdr3_nt: TGCGCCAGCAGCCAACTAAGGTGGGACCGGGAACAGCCGAACACCGGGGAGCTGTTTTTT
cdr3_aa: CASSQLRWDREQPNTGELFF

d_call: NA
clone_size: NA
j_call: TRBJ2-3
v_call: TRBV11-2
cdr3_nt: TGTGCCAGCAGCCCCGGGCCGGTAGATACGCAGTATTTT
cdr3_aa: CASSPGPVDTQYF

d_call: NA
clone_size: NA
j_call: TRBJ2-2
v_call: TRBV4-1
cdr3_nt: TGCGCCAGCAGCCAAGAGCCTGCTATCCTCGGGGAGCTGTTTTTT
cdr3_aa: CASSQEPAILGELFF